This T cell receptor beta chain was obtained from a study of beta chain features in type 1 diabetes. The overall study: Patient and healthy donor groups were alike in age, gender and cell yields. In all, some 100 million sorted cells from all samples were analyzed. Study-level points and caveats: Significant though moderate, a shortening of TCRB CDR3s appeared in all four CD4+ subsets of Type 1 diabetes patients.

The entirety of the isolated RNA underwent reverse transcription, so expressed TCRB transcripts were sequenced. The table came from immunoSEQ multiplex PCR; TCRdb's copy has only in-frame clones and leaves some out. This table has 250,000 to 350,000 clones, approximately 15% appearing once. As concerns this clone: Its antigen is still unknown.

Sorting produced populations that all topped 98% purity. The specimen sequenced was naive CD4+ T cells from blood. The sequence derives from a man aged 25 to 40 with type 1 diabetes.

The CDR3 region is CASSSRLAGGETQYF. The CDR3 coding sequence is TGCGCCAGCAGCTCCCGACTAGCGGGAGGGGAGACCCAGTACTTC. The chain couples TRBV5-1 to TRBJ2-5, with TRBD2 matching over 14 bases. V dropped 3 bases and J dropped 5; count of bases not matched to a gene: 3. This CDR3 contains 15 residues. Per germline, CDR1 SGHRS and CDR2 YFSETQ. Filled out from reference TRBV5-1 and TRBJ2-5, the complete variable domain reads KAGVTQTPRYLIKTRGQQVTLSCSPISGHRSVSWYQQTPGQGLQFLFEYFSETQRNKGNFPGRFSGRQFSNSRSEMNVSTLELGDSALYLCASSSRLAGGETQYFGPGTRLLVL.